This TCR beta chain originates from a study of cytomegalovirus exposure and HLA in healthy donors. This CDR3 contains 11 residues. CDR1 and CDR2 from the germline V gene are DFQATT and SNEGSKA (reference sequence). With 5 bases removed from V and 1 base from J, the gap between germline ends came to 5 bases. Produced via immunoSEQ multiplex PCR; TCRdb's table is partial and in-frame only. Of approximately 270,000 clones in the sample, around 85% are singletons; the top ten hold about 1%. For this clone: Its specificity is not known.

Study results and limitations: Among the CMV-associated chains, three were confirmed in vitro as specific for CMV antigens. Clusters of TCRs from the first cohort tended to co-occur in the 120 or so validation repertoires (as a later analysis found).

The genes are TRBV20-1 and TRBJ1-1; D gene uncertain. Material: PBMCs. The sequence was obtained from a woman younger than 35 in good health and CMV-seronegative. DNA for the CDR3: TGCAGTGCTGCAGAGAACACTGAAGCTTTCTTT. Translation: CSAAENTEAFF.